This T cell receptor beta chain was found in a study of human T cells and chemical hapten exposure. Study outcomes and limitations: Patch test score showed a positive correlation with PT1 expanded TCR counts.

In its sample, this clonotype was seen many times. Its antigen is still unknown. Losses at the gene ends were 1 base for V and 3 bases for J; bases not matched to a gene: 3. The CDR3 runs 15 residues. Germline loops: CDR1 SGHAT, CDR2 FQNNGV. Individual cDNA molecules each carried unique molecular identifiers attached by the library. Each CDR3 protein gets one entry after TCRdb re-called the RACE reads with MiXCR. The sample carries tens of thousands of distinct CDR3 sequences, 9% to 12% recorded once. The time point denotes: patch test 2, 6 weeks after DPC sensitization. The sample's treatment: therapeutic diphenylcyclopropenone sensitization with weekly scalp DPC. Investigators collected blood before applying each patch test. Sample donors consisted of patients with alopecia, aged 18 to 70 years, who were suitable for DPC.

The V gene is TRBV11-2, the J gene TRBJ2-3; 8 bases agree with TRBD2. The specimen comprised whole blood, sampled in connection with sensitization to the hapten diphenylcyclopropenone (DPC). The clonotype comes from a woman in her forties or fifties with alopecia areata. Some clones in this sample may be carry-over from other donors' samples. CDR3 loop: CASSLAGGPTDTQYF. The CDR3 DNA reads TGTGCCAGCAGCTTAGCGGGAGGGCCAACAGATACGCAGTATTTT.